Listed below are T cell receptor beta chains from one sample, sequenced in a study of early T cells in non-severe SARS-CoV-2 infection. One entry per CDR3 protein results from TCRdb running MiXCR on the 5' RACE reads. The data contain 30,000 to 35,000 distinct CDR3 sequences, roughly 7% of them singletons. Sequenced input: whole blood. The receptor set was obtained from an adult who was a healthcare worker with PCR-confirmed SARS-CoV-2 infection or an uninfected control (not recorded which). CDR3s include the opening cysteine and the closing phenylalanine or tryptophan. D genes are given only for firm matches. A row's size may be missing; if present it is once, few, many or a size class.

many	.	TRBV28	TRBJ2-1	CASSLLGNREQFF	TGTGCCAGCAGTTTATTAGGGAATAGAGAGCAGTTCTTC
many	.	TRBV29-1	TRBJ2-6	CSVESQRGANVLTF	TGCAGCGTTGAATCCCAGAGGGGGGCCAACGTCCTGACTTTC
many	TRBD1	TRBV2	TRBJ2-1	CASKDREHYNEQFF	TGTGCCAGCAAAGACAGGGAACACTACAATGAGCAGTTCTTC
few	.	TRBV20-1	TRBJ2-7	CSARIYGTGTYEQYF	TGCAGTGCTAGGATTTACGGGACGGGAACCTACGAGCAGTACTTC
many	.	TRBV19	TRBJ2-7	CASSIVGSRTYEQYF	TGTGCCAGTAGTATAGTCGGCAGCCGAACCTACGAGCAGTACTTC
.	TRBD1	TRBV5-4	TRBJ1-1	CASSAGQSNTEAFF	TGTGCCAGCAGCGCGGGACAGTCAAACACTGAAGCTTTCTTT
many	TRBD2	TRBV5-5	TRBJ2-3	CASSRGGSDGTDTQYF	TGTGCCAGCAGTAGGGGCGGGAGCGACGGCACAGATACGCAGTATTTT
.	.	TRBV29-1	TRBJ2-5	CSVEGGLETQYF	TGCAGCGTTGAAGGGGGTCTGGAGACCCAGTACTTC
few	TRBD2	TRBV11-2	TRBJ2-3	CASSLGLAGVGDTQYF	TGTGCCAGCAGCTTAGGTCTAGCGGGAGTGGGAGATACGCAGTATTTT
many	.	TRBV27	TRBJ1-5	CASSLSGPVSNQPQHF	TGTGCCAGCAGTTTATCGGGGCCGGTCAGCAATCAGCCCCAGCATTTT
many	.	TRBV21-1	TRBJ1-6	CASSMTRRSNSPLHF	TGTGCCAGCAGCATGACCCGGAGGTCGAATTCACCCCTCCACTTT
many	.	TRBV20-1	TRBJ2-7	CSARPPTAYEQYF	TGCAGTGCTAGACCGCCTACGGCCTACGAGCAGTACTTC